The rows below give T cell receptor beta chains drawn from one sample of a study of graft-versus-host responses after intestinal transplantation. Sequencing used immunoSEQ multiplex PCR; TCRdb keeps in-frame clones, though not all of them. The sample consists of about 97,000 clones, 91% of them appearing once. No cognate antigen is known for these TCRs. Sample: unstimulated CD4+ T cells sorted from spleen or lymph node cells, taken before transplant. These receptors were obtained from a human donor who was the organ donor for an intestinal transplant. The CDR3 runs from the conserved cysteine through the conserved F or W. Fields, in order: D gene, J gene, clone size, V gene, CDR3 DNA, CDR3 protein. The D gene is left open where the match is weak. Clone size is not always given. Where it is, it says once, few, many or a class for expanded clones.

d_gene: TRBD1; j_gene: TRBJ1-2; abundance: NA; v_gene: TRBV4-1; CDR3nt: TGCGCCAGCAGCCGCAGTTTAGACAGGGTTGGTAGTTACACCTTC; CDR3aa: CASSRSLDRVGSYTF
d_gene: NA; j_gene: TRBJ2-7; abundance: NA; v_gene: TRBV10-1; CDR3nt: TGCGCCAGCAGTGAGTCGTTCAGGGGTAACGAGCAGTACTTC; CDR3aa: CASSESFRGNEQYF
d_gene: NA; j_gene: TRBJ1-5; abundance: NA; v_gene: TRBV9; CDR3nt: TGTGCCAGCAGCGCGGAGAATAGCAATCAGCCCCAGCATTTT; CDR3aa: CASSAENSNQPQHF
d_gene: NA; j_gene: TRBJ1-1; abundance: NA; v_gene: TRBV2; CDR3nt: TGTGCCAGCAGTGTACAAGGCGGGAACACTGAAGCTTTCTTT; CDR3aa: CASSVQGGNTEAFF
d_gene: TRBD2; j_gene: TRBJ2-1; abundance: NA; v_gene: TRBV9; CDR3nt: TGTGCCAGCAGCTTTAGCGGGGGGGCGTACAATGAGCAGTTCTTC; CDR3aa: CASSFSGGAYNEQFF
d_gene: NA; j_gene: TRBJ1-1; abundance: NA; v_gene: TRBV25-1; CDR3nt: TGTGCCAGCAGTGCCCCGACAGGGAACACTGAAGCTTTCTTT; CDR3aa: CASSAPTGNTEAFF
d_gene: NA; j_gene: TRBJ1-6; abundance: NA; v_gene: TRBV5-8; CDR3nt: TGTGCCAGCAGCTTGCAGGATTTCTCACCCCTCCACTTT; CDR3aa: CASSLQDFSPLHF
d_gene: TRBD1; j_gene: TRBJ1-2; abundance: NA; v_gene: TRBV19; CDR3nt: TGTGCCAGTAGTATCGGGACAGGGGTAGTGGGCTACACCTTC; CDR3aa: CASSIGTGVVGYTF
d_gene: TRBD1; j_gene: TRBJ2-1; abundance: once; v_gene: TRBV18; CDR3nt: TGTGCCAGCTCACCGGGGACAGGGGAAACTGAGCAGTTCTTC; CDR3aa: CASSPGTGETEQFF
d_gene: NA; j_gene: TRBJ2-7; abundance: NA; v_gene: TRBV9; CDR3nt: TGTGCCCCAGCCGGGACTGGACCCGAGGCTTACGAGCAGTACTTC; CDR3aa: CAPAGTGPEAYEQYF
d_gene: NA; j_gene: TRBJ1-6; abundance: NA; v_gene: TRBV4-1; CDR3nt: TGCGCCAGCAGCCAATGGATCCGCGGGCCCGGGGATTCACCCCTCCACTTT; CDR3aa: CASSQWIRGPGDSPLHF
d_gene: TRBD1; j_gene: TRBJ2-6; abundance: NA; v_gene: TRBV4-2; CDR3nt: TGTGCCAGCAGCGCCGACAGGGCTGGGGCCAACGTCCTGACTTTC; CDR3aa: CASSADRAGANVLTF
d_gene: TRBD1; j_gene: TRBJ2-7; abundance: once; v_gene: TRBV25-1; CDR3nt: TGTGCCAGCAGTGATGGGGGACAGGGGGCGCACGAGCAGTACTTC; CDR3aa: CASSDGGQGAHEQYF
d_gene: NA; j_gene: TRBJ1-2; abundance: NA; v_gene: TRBV7-6; CDR3nt: TGTGCCAGCAGCCTGACGGAGAACTATGGCTACACCTTC; CDR3aa: CASSLTENYGYTF
d_gene: TRBD2; j_gene: TRBJ2-5; abundance: NA; v_gene: TRBV4-2; CDR3nt: TGTGCCAGCAGTCATCCGGGACTAGCGGACCAAGAGACCCAGTACTTC; CDR3aa: CASSHPGLADQETQYF
d_gene: NA; j_gene: TRBJ1-4; abundance: once; v_gene: TRBV29-1; CDR3nt: TGCAGCGTCCGTACGGGGGGGGATGAAAAACTGTTTTTT; CDR3aa: CSVRTGGDEKLFF
d_gene: TRBD1; j_gene: TRBJ1-3; abundance: NA; v_gene: TRBV6-5; CDR3nt: TGTGCCAGCAGTTACTCAGGGACAGGGGGTATCAACACCATATATTTT; CDR3aa: CASSYSGTGGINTIYF
d_gene: NA; j_gene: TRBJ1-2; abundance: NA; v_gene: TRBV4-3; CDR3nt: TGCGCCAGCAGCCAACGGCCCACTGGGACTAGCTATGGCTACACCTTC; CDR3aa: CASSQRPTGTSYGYTF
d_gene: NA; j_gene: TRBJ1-2; abundance: NA; v_gene: TRBV10-3; CDR3nt: TGTGCCATCAGCGGCGGGGATGGCTACACCTTC; CDR3aa: CAISGGDGYTF
d_gene: TRBD2; j_gene: TRBJ2-5; abundance: NA; v_gene: TRBV5-1; CDR3nt: TGCGCCAGCAGCTTCGGGGGGGCCCAAGAGACCCAGTACTTC; CDR3aa: CASSFGGAQETQYF
d_gene: TRBD2; j_gene: TRBJ2-3; abundance: NA; v_gene: TRBV7-2; CDR3nt: TGTGCCAGCAGCCCCAGACTAGCGGGGACCACAGATACGCAGTATTTT; CDR3aa: CASSPRLAGTTDTQYF
d_gene: NA; j_gene: TRBJ2-7; abundance: NA; v_gene: TRBV19; CDR3nt: TGTGCCAGTAGTATCCGAACAGGGACCTACGAGCAGTACTTC; CDR3aa: CASSIRTGTYEQYF
d_gene: TRBD2; j_gene: TRBJ2-3; abundance: NA; v_gene: TRBV7-2; CDR3nt: TGTGCCAGCAGCTCTAGCGGGGGGGCCCGTGCAGATACGCAGTATTTT; CDR3aa: CASSSSGGARADTQYF
d_gene: NA; j_gene: TRBJ2-1; abundance: NA; v_gene: TRBV7-2; CDR3nt: TGTGCCAGCAGCTTATGGGCAGGCAATAACAATGAGCAGTTCTTC; CDR3aa: CASSLWAGNNNEQFF
d_gene: TRBD2; j_gene: TRBJ2-3; abundance: NA; v_gene: TRBV28; CDR3nt: TGTGCCAGCAGTTTAGCGGGGGTGACAGATACGCAGTATTTT; CDR3aa: CASSLAGVTDTQYF
d_gene: NA; j_gene: TRBJ2-7; abundance: NA; v_gene: TRBV4-2; CDR3nt: TGTGCCAGCAGCCGCAAAGCGGGACAAGGGATCCACGAGCAGTACTTC; CDR3aa: CASSRKAGQGIHEQYF
d_gene: TRBD1; j_gene: TRBJ1-1; abundance: once; v_gene: TRBV7-9; CDR3nt: TGTGCCAGCAGCTTAGCGACAGGGGTAAGGAACACTGAAGCTTTCTTT; CDR3aa: CASSLATGVRNTEAFF
d_gene: NA; j_gene: TRBJ1-6; abundance: NA; v_gene: TRBV27; CDR3nt: TGTGCCAGCAGTCCCCGCGGAGTCAGCCTTCATTCACCCCTCCACTTT; CDR3aa: CASSPRGVSLHSPLHF
d_gene: TRBD2; j_gene: TRBJ2-3; abundance: NA; v_gene: TRBV4-1; CDR3nt: TGCGCCAGCAGCCCCACGGCGGGGGGCACGGATACGCAGTATTTT; CDR3aa: CASSPTAGGTDTQYF
d_gene: TRBD2; j_gene: TRBJ2-7; abundance: NA; v_gene: TRBV7-2; CDR3nt: TGTGCCAGCAGCTCAACTAGCGGGGGATCATACGAGCAGTACTTC; CDR3aa: CASSSTSGGSYEQYF
d_gene: TRBD1; j_gene: TRBJ2-1; abundance: NA; v_gene: TRBV7-2; CDR3nt: TGTGCCAGCATTCGGGACAGGAACTACAATGAGCAGTTCTTC; CDR3aa: CASIRDRNYNEQFF
d_gene: NA; j_gene: TRBJ2-5; abundance: once; v_gene: TRBV7-3; CDR3nt: TGTGCCAGCAGCTTAACGGGGGGGCCAGGAGAGACCCAGTACTTC; CDR3aa: CASSLTGGPGETQYF
d_gene: NA; j_gene: TRBJ2-7; abundance: NA; v_gene: TRBV30; CDR3nt: TGTGCCTGGAGGTCAGTATCCCCCTACGAGCAGTACTTC; CDR3aa: CAWRSVSPYEQYF
d_gene: TRBD1; j_gene: TRBJ2-7; abundance: NA; v_gene: TRBV27; CDR3nt: TGTGCCAGCAGCCCAGGGCCCGGACAGGGGGGATCCTACGAGCAGTACTTC; CDR3aa: CASSPGPGQGGSYEQYF
d_gene: NA; j_gene: TRBJ2-7; abundance: NA; v_gene: TRBV4-2; CDR3nt: TGTGCCAGCAGCCAAGACCGGACACCCTCCTACGAGCAGTACTTC; CDR3aa: CASSQDRTPSYEQYF
d_gene: NA; j_gene: TRBJ1-2; abundance: NA; v_gene: TRBV2; CDR3nt: TGTGCCAGCAGTGAACCTCAGGGGCAGTCGGTCTATGGCTACACCTTC; CDR3aa: CASSEPQGQSVYGYTF
d_gene: TRBD1; j_gene: TRBJ1-4; abundance: once; v_gene: TRBV28; CDR3nt: TGTGCCAGCAGTTTGCCGGGACAGGGAACGTATGAAAAACTGTTTTTT; CDR3aa: CASSLPGQGTYEKLFF
d_gene: NA; j_gene: TRBJ2-7; abundance: few; v_gene: TRBV7-9; CDR3nt: TGTGCCAGCAGCTTAGGTTTTTACGAGCAGTACTTC; CDR3aa: CASSLGFYEQYF
d_gene: NA; j_gene: TRBJ2-2; abundance: NA; v_gene: TRBV4-2; CDR3nt: TGTGCCAGCAGCCAAGGACAGGTACAAACCGGGGAGCTGTTTTTT; CDR3aa: CASSQGQVQTGELFF